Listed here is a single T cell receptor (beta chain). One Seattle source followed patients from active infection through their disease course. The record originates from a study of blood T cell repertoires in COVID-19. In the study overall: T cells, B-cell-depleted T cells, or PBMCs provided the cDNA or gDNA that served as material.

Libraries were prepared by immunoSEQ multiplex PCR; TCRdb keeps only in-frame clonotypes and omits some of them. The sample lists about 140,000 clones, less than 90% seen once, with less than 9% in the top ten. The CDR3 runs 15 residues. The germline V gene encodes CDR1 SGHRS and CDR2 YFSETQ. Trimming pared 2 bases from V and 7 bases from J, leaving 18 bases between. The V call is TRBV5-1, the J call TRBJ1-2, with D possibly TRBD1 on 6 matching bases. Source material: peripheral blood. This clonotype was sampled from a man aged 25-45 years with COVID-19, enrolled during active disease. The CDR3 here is CASSLGLTGLGGYTF. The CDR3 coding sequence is TGCGCCAGCAGCTTAGGCCTCACAGGGTTGGGTGGCTACACCTTC.